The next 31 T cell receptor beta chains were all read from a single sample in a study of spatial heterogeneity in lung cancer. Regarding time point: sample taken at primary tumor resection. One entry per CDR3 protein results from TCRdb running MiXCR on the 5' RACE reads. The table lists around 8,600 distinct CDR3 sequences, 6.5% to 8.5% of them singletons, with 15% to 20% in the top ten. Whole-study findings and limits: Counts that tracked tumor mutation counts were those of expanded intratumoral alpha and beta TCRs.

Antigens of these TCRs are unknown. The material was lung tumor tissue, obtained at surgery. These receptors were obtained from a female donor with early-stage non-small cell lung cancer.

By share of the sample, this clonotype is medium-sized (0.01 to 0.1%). The CDR3 bases are TGTGCCAGCAGCTACCCGACGGGAACCTACGAGCAGTACTTC. This gives the protein CASSYPTGTYEQYF. V is TRBV11-2 and J is TRBJ2-7; tentatively, D is TRBD2 (5 bases). In germline, CDR1 is SGHAT, CDR2 FQNNGV. The CDR3 runs 14 residues. V was trimmed by 4 bases and J by 2 bases, leaving 12 bases between them.

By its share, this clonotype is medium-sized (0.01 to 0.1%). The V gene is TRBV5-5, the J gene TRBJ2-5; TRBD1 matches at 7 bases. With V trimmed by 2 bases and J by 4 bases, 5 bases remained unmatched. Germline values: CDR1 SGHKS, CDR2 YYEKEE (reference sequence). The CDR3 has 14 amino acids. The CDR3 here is CASSLSGTAETQYF. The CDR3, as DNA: TGTGCCAGCAGCTTATCTGGGACAGCAGAGACCCAGTACTTC.

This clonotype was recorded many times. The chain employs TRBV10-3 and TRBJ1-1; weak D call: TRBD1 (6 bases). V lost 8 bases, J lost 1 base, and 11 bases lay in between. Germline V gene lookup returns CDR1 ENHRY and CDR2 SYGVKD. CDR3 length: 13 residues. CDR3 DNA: TGTGCCATCTTGGGACAACCGAACACTGAAGCTTTCTTT. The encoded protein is CAILGQPNTEAFF.

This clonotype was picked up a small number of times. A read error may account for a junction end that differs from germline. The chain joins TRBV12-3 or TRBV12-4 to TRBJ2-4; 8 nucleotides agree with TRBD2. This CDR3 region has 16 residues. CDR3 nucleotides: TGTGCCAGCAGGTTAGCGGGACTTAAAGCCAAAAACATTCAGTACTTC. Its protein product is CASRLAGLKAKNIQYF.

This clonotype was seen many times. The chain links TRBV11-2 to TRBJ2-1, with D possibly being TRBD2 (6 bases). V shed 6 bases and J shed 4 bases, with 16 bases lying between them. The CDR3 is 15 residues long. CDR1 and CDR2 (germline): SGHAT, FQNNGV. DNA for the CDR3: TGTGCCAGCAGTACCGGGACTCAGCCTTACAATGAGCAGTTCTTC. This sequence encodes CASSTGTQPYNEQFF.

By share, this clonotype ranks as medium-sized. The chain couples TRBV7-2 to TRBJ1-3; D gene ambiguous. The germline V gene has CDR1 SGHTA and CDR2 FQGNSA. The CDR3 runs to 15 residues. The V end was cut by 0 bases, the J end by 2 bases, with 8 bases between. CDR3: CASSLAGKTGNTIYF. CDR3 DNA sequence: TGTGCCAGCAGCTTAGCAGGGAAGACTGGAAACACCATATATTTT. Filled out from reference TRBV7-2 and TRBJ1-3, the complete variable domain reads GAGVSQSPSNKVTEKGKDVELRCDPISGHTALYWYRQSLGQGLEFLIYFQGNSAPDKSGLPSDRFSAERTGGSVSTLTIQRTQQEDSAVYLCASSLAGKTGNTIYFGEGSWLTVV.

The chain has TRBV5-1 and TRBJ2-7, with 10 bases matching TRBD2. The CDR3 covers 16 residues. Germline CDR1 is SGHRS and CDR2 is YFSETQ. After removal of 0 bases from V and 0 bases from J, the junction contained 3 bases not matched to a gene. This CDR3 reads CASSLDPSGSSYEQYF. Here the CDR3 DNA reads TGCGCCAGCAGCTTGGACCCTAGCGGGAGCTCCTACGAGCAGTACTTC. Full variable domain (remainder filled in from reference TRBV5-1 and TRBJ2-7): KAGVTQTPRYLIKTRGQQVTLSCSPISGHRSVSWYQQTPGQGLQFLFEYFSETQRNKGNFPGRFSGRQFSNSRSEMNVSTLELGDSALYLCASSLDPSGSSYEQYFGPGTRLTVT.

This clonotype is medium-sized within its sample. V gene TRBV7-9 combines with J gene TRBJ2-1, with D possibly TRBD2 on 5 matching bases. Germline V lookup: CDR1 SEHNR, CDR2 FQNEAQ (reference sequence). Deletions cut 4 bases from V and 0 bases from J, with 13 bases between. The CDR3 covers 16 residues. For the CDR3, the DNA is TGTGCCAGCAGCTACTGGGAGCGGCCCTCCTACAATGAGCAGTTCTTC. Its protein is CASSYWERPSYNEQFF.

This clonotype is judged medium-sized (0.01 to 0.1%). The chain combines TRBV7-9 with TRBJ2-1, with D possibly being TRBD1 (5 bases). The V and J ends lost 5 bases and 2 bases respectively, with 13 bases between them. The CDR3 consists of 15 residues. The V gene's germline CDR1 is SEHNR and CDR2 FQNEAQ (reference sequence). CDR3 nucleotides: TGTGCCAGCAGCCCAGGGCAGAGTACCTACAATGAGCAGTTCTTC. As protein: CASSPGQSTYNEQFF.

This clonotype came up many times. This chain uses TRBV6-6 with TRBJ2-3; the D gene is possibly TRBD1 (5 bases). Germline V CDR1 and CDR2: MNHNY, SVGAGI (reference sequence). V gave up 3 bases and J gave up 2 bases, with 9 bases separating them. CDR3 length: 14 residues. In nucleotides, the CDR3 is TGTGCCAGCAGTTATCAGGGTCACACAGATACGCAGTATTTT. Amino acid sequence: CASSYQGHTDTQYF.

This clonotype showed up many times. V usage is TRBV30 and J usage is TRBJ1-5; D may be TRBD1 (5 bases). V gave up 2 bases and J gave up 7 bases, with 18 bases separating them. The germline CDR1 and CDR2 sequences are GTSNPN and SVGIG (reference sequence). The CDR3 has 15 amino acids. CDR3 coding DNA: TGTGCCTGGAGTTCGACAATCAGGGTAAGGCAGCCCCAGCATTTT. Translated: CAWSSTIRVRQPQHF.

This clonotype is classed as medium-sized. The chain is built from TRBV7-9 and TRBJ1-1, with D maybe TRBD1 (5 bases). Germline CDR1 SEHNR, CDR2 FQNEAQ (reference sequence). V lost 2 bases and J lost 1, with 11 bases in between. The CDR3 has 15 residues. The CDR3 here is CASSLPGGSNTEAFF. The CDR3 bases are TGTGCCAGCAGCTTACCTGGGGGTTCGAACACTGAAGCTTTCTTT.

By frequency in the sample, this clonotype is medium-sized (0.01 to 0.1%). CDR3 sequence: CASSYLAGELYNEQFF. In DNA form, the CDR3 reads TGTGCCAGCAGTTACCTAGCGGGAGAACTATACAATGAGCAGTTCTTC. The chain joins TRBV27 to TRBJ2-1; 10 bases fit TRBD2. The CDR3 loop spans 16 amino acids. Germline V gene lookup returns CDR1 MNHEY and CDR2 SMNVEV (reference sequence). Trimming removed 4 bases from V and 4 bases from J; junction bases left unmatched: 7.

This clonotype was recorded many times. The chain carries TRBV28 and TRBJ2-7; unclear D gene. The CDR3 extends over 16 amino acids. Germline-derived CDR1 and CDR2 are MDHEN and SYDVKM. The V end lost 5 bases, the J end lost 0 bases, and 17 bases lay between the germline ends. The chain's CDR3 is CASSSPATSISYEQYF. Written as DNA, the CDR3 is TGTGCCAGCAGTAGCCCCGCGACCTCGATCTCCTACGAGCAGTACTTC.

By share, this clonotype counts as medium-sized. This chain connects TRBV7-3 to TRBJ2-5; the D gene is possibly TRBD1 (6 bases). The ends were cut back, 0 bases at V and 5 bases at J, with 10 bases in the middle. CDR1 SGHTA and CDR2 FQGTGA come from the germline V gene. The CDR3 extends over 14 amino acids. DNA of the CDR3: TGTGCCAGCAGCTTAACTGGAAGGGGGGAGACCCAGTACTTC. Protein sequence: CASSLTGRGETQYF.

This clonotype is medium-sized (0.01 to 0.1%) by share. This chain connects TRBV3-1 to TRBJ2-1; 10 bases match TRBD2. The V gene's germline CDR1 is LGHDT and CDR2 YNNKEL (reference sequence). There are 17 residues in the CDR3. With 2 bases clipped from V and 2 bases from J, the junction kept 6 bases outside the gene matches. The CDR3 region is CASSQRASGSPYNEQFF. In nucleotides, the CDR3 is TGTGCCAGCAGCCAAAGGGCTAGCGGGAGTCCCTACAATGAGCAGTTCTTC.

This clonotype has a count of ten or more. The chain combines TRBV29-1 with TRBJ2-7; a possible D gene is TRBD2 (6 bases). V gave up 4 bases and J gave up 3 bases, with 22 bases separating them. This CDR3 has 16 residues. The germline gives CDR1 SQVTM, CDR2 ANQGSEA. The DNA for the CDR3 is TGCAGCGTTGTAAAACTAAAGATCTGGGGACTCTACGAGCAGTACTTC. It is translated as CSVVKLKIWGLYEQYF.

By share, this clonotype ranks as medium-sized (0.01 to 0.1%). In DNA, the CDR3 is TGCGCCAGCAGCTTGTTTGGTAGCGGGATTCCGGATGAGCAGTTCTTC. Residues: CASSLFGSGIPDEQFF. The genes are TRBV5-1 and TRBJ2-1; 8 bases fit TRBD2. V was pared by 1 base and J by 8 bases, with 11 bases of the junction left unmatched. This CDR3 has 16 residues. Germline V gives CDR1 SGHRS, CDR2 YFSETQ.

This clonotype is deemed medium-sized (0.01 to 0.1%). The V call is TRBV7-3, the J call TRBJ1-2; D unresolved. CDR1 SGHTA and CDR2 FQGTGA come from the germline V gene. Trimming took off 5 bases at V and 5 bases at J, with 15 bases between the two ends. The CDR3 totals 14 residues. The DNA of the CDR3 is TGTGCCAGCAGCCCCGGGCCTGGTGGGTATGGCTACACCTTC. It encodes CASSPGPGGYGYTF.

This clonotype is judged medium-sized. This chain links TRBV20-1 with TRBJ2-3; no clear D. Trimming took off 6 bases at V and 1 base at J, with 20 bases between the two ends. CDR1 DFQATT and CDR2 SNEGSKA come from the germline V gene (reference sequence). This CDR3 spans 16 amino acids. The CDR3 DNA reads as TGCAGTGCCATTGGTCGTCGTGGGTTAGGCACAGATACGCAGTATTTT. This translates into CSAIGRRGLGTDTQYF.

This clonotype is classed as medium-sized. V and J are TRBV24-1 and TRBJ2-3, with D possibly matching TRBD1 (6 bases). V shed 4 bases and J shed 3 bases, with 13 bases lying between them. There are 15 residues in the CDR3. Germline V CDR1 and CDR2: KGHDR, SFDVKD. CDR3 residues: CATSDAEGGTDTQYF. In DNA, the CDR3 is TGTGCCACCAGTGACGCTGAAGGGGGAACAGATACGCAGTATTTT.

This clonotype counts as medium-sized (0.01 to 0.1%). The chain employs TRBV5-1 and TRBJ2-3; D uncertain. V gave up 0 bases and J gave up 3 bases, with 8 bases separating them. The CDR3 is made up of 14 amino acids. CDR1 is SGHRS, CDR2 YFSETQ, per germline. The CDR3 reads CASSLEITTDTQYF. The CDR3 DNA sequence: TGCGCCAGCAGCTTGGAAATCACTACAGATACGCAGTATTTT.

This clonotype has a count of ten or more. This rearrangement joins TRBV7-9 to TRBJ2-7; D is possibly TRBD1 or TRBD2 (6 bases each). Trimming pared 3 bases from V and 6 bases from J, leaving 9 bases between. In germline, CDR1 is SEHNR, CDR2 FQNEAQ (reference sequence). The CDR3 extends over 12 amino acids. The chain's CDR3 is CASSFRGPEQYF. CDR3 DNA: TGTGCCAGCAGCTTTCGGGGGCCCGAGCAGTACTTC.

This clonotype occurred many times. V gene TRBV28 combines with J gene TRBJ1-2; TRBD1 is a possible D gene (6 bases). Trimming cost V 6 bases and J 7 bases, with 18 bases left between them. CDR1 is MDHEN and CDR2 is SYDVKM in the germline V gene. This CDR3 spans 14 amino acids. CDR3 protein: CASSLKGNRVGYTF. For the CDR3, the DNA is TGTGCCAGCAGCCTTAAAGGGAACAGGGTTGGCTACACCTTC.

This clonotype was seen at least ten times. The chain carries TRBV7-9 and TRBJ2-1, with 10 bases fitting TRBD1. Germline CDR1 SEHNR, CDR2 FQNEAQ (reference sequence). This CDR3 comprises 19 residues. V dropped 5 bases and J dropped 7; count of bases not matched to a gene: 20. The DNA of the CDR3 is TGTGCCAGCAGCCCCCGGGACAGGGGTAAGAGGGATTCAAGGAATGAGCAGTTCTTC. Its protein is CASSPRDRGKRDSRNEQFF.

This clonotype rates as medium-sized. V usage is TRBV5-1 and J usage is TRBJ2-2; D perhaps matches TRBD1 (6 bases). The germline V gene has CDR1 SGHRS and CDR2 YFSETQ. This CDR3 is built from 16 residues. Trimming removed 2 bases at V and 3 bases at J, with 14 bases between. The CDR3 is CASSFLSGQYTGELFF. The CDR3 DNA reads TGCGCCAGCAGCTTTTTATCTGGACAGTACACCGGGGAGCTGTTTTTT.

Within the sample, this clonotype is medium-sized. The CDR3 sequence is CASSRGAPPLGEQYF. DNA of the CDR3: TGTGCCAGCAGTCGCGGGGCACCCCCCCTAGGCGAGCAGTACTTC. The V gene is TRBV12-3 or TRBV12-4, the J gene TRBJ2-7; D is perhaps TRBD2 (6 bases). CDR3 length equals 15 residues. V lost 5 bases, J lost 6 bases, and 20 bases lay in between.

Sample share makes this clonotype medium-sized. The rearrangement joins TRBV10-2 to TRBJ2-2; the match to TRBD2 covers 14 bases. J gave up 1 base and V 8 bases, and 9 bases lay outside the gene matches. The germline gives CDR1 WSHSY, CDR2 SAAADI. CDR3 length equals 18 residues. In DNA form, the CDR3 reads TGCGCCAGCCTTAGACCCGGACTAGCGGGAGGGAACACCGGGGAGCTGTTTTTT. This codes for CASLRPGLAGGNTGELFF.

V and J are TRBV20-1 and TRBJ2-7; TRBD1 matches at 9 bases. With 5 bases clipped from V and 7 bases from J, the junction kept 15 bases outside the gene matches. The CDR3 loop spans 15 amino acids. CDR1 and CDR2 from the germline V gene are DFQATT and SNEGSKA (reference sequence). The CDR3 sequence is CSARDRVLPTGEQYF. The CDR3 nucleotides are TGCAGTGCTCGGGACAGGGTCCTCCCAACGGGGGAGCAGTACTTC.

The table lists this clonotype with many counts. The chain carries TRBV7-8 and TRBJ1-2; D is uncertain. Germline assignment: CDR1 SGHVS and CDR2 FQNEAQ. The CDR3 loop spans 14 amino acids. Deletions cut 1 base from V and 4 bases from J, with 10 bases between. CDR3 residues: CASSLGTKVYGYTF. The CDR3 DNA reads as TGTGCCAGCAGCTTAGGTACAAAGGTCTATGGCTACACCTTC.

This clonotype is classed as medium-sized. CDR3 DNA sequence: TGCAGCGTCTCCGACTTGGGCACTGAAGCTTTCTTT. Translating it yields CSVSDLGTEAFF. This chain connects TRBV29-1 to TRBJ1-1, with D unresolved. Deletions cut 6 bases from V and 4 bases from J, with 12 bases between. Germline CDR1 reads SQVTM; CDR2 reads ANQGSEA. The CDR3 is 12 residues long.